This T cell receptor (beta chain) derives from a study of multiple sclerosis patients with progressive multifocal leukoencephalopathy. Across the whole study: Multiple sclerosis patients on natalizumab who never developed PML served as longitudinally sampled controls.

Time point specified: before natalizumab initiation. Every PCR reaction included synthetic inline CDR3 controls for all V-J pairings. The table came from immunoSEQ multiplex PCR; TCRdb's copy has only in-frame clones and leaves some out. The sample shows approximately 31,000 clones, approximately 91% of them seen only once. The study, taken as a whole, reports: Lower normalized Shannon entropy suggested reduced TRB diversity in most PML patients.

Germline V gene sequence: CDR1 MNHEY, CDR2 SMNVEV (reference sequence). V was pared by 5 bases and J by 6 bases, with 3 bases of the junction left unmatched. CDR3 size: 13 residues. Concerning this clone: The antigen remains undetermined.

Sequencing was carried out using PBMCs. V gene TRBV27 combines with J gene TRBJ1-1; 10 bases are a match to TRBD1. The clonotype originates from a human donor with multiple sclerosis. The DNA for the CDR3 is TGTGCCAGCAGTCTCGGACAGGGGGCTGAAGCTTTCTTT. It is translated as CASSLGQGAEAFF.